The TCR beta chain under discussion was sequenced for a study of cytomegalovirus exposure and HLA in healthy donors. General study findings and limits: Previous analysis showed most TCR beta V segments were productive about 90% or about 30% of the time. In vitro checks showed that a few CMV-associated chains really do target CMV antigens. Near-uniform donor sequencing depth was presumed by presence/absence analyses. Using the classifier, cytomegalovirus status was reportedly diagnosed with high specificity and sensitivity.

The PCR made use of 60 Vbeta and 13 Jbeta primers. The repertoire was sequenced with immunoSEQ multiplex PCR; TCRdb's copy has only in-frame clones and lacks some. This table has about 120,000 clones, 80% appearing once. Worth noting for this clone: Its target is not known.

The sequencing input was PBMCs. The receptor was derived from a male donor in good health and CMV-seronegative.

The CDR3: CASSAGTGEVYEQYF. The CDR3, as DNA: TGCGCCAGCAGCGCGGGGACAGGGGAAGTTTACGAGCAGTACTTC. This chain links TRBV10-1 with TRBJ2-7, with 10 bases that match TRBD1. V was clipped by 6 bases and J by 4 bases; unmatched bases: 9. This CDR3 contains 15 residues. Germline-derived CDR1 and CDR2 are WNHNN and SYGVQD (reference sequence).